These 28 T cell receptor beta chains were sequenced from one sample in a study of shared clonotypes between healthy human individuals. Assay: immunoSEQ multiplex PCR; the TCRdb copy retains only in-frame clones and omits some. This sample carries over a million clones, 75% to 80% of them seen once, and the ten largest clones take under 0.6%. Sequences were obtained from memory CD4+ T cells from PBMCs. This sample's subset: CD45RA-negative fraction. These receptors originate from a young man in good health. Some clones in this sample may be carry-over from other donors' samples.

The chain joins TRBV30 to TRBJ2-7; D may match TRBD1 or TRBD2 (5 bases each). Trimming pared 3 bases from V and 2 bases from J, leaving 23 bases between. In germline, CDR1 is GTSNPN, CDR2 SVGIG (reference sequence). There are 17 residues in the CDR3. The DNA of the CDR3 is TGTGCCTGGAGGGGGGACCACGGGACGTTAAGACCCTACGAGCAGTACTTC. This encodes CAWRGDHGTLRPYEQYF.

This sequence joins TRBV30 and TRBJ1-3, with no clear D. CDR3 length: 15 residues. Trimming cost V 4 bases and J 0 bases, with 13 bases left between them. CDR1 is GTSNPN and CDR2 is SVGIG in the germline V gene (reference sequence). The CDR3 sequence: CAWNDGLASGNTIYF. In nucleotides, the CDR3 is TGTGCCTGGAACGACGGTTTGGCCTCTGGAAACACCATATATTTT.

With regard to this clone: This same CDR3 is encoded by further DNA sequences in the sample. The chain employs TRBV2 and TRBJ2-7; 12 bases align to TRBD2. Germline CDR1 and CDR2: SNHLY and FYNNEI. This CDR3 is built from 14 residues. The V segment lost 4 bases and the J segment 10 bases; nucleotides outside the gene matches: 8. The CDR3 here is CASSAASGRGEQYF. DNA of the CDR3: TGTGCCAGCAGTGCTGCTAGCGGGAGGGGCGAACAGTACTTC.

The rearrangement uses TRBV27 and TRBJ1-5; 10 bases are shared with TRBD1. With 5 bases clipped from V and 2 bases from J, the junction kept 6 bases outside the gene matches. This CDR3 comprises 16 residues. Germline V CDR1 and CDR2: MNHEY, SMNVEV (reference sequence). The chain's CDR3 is CASSEYGTGGNQPQHF. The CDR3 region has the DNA TGTGCCAGCAGTGAATACGGGACAGGGGGCAATCAGCCCCAGCATTTT.

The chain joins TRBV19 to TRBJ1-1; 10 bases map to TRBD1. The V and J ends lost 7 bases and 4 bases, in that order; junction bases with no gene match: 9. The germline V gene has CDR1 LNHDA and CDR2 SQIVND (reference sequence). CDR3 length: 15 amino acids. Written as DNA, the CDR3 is TGTGCCAGTACAGGACAGGGGGGCAGAGTCACTGAAGCTTTCTTT. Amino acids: CASTGQGGRVTEAFF.

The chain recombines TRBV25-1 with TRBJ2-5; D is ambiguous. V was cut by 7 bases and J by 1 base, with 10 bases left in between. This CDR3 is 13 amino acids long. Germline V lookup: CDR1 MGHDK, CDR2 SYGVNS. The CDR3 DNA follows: TGTGCCAGCACCACCGGGCCCCAAGAGACCCAGTACTTC. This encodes CASTTGPQETQYF. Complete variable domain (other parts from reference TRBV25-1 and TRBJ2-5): EADIYQTPRYLVIGTGKKITLECSQTMGHDKMYWYQQDPGMELHLIHYSYGVNSTEKGDLSSESTVSRIRTEHFPLTLESARPSHTSQYLCASTTGPQETQYFGPGTRLLVL.

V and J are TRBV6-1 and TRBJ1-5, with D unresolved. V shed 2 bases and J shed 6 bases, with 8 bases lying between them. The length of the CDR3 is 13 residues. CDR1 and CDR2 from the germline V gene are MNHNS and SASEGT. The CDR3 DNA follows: TGTGCCAGCAGTGAATTCTCTAGTCAGCCCCAGCATTTT. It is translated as CASSEFSSQPQHF.

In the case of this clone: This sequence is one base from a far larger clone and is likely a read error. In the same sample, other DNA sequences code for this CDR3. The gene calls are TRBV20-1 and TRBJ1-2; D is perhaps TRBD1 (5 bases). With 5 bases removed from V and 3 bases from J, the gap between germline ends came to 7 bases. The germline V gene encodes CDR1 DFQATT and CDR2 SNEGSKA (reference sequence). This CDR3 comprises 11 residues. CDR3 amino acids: CSAPRDYGYTF. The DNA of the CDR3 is TGCAGTGCTCCCAGGGACTATGGCTACACCTTC.

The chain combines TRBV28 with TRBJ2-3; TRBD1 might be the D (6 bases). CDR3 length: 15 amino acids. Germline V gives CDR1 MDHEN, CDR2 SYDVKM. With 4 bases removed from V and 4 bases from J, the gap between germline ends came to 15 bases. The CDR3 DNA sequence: TGTGCCAGCAGTTCCCGGGACATCTCCCCAGATACGCAGTATTTT. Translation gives CASSSRDISPDTQYF.

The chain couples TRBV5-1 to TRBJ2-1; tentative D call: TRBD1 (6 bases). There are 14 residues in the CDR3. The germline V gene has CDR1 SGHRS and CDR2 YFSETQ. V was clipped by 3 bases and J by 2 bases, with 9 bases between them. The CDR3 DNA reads TGCGCCAGCAGCTCACAGGGCCCCTACAATGAGCAGTTCTTC. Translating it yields CASSSQGPYNEQFF.

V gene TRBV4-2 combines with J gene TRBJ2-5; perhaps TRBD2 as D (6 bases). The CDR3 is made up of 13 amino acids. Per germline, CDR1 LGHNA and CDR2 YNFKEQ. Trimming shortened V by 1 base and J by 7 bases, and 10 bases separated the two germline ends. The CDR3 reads CASSQADSGTQYF. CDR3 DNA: TGTGCCAGCAGCCAAGCGGATAGCGGGACCCAGTACTTC.

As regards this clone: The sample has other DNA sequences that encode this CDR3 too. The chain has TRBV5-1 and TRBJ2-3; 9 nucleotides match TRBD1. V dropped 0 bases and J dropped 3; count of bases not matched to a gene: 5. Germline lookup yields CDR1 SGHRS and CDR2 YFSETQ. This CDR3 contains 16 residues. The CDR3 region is CASSLGDREGTDTQYF. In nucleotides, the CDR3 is TGCGCCAGCAGCTTGGGGGACAGGGAGGGAACAGATACGCAGTATTTT.

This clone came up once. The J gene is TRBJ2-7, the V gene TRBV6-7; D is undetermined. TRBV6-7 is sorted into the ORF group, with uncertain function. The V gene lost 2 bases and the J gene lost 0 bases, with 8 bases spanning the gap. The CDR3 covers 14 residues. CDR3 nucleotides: TGTGCCAGCAGTTACGGAGAGATCTCCTACGAGCAGTACTTC. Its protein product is CASSYGEISYEQYF.

The CDR3 DNA is TGTGCCAGTATCTATACAACGGGGACCGGGGAGCTGTTTTTT. The encoded protein is CASIYTTGTGELFF. The chain uses TRBV7-2 and TRBJ2-2, with a weak D call TRBD2 (5 bases). The CDR3 contains 14 residues. Germline V lookup: CDR1 SGHTA, CDR2 FQGNSA. Trimming pared 9 bases from V and 5 bases from J, leaving 16 bases between.

CDR3 nucleotides: TGTGCCAGCAGCGCACAGACTGCTTCGACGCAGTATTTT. The encoded protein is CASSAQTASTQYF. The chain employs TRBV9 and TRBJ2-3; D remains ambiguous. The CDR3 has 13 residues. Germline CDR1 SGDLS, CDR2 YYNGEE. V lost 3 bases, J lost 9 bases, and 14 bases lay in between. Full variable domain (remainder filled in from reference TRBV9 and TRBJ2-3): DSGVTQTPKHLITATGQRVTLRCSPRSGDLSVYWYQQSLDQGLQFLIQYYNGEERAKGNILERFSAQQFPDLHSELNLSSLELGDSALYFCASSAQTASTQYFGPGTRLTVL.

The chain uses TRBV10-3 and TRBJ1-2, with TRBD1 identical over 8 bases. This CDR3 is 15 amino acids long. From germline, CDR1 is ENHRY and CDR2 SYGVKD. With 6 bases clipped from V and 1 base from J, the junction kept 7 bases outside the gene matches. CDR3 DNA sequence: TGTGCCATCAGCCCCGGGACAGGAATTAACTATGGCTACACCTTC. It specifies CAISPGTGINYGYTF.

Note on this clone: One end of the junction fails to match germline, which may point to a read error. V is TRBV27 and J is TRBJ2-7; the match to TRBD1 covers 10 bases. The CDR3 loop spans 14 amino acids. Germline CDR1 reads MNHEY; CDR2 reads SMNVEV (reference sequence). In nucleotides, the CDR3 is TGTGCCAGCAGTCCAAACCTCCCCGGGACAGGGGACCTCTTC. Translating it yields CASSPNLPGTGDLF.

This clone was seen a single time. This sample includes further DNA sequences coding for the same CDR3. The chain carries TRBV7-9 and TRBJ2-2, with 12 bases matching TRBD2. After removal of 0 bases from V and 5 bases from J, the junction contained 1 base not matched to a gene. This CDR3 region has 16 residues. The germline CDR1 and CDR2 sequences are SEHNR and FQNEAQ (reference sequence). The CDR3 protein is CASSLALAGGTGELFF. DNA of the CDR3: TGTGCCAGCAGCTTAGCGCTAGCGGGAGGGACCGGGGAGCTGTTTTTT.

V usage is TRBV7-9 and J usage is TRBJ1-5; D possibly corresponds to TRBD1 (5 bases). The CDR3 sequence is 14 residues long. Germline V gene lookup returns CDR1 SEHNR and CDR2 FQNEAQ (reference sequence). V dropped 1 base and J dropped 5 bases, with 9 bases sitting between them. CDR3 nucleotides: TGTGCCAGCAGCTTAGGGGGCTGGGATCAGCCCCAGCATTTT. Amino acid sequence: CASSLGGWDQPQHF.

The CDR3 is CASSMEGQGGTDTQYF. The CDR3 nucleotides are TGTGCCAGTAGTATGGAGGGCCAGGGGGGCACAGATACGCAGTATTTT. The V call is TRBV19, the J call TRBJ2-3, with D possibly TRBD1 on 7 matching bases. V lost 3 bases and J 1 base, leaving 14 bases between the germline ends. From germline, CDR1 is LNHDA and CDR2 SQIVND (reference sequence). This CDR3 is 16 amino acids long. Full variable domain (rest looked up from reference TRBV19 and TRBJ2-3): DGGITQSPKYLFRKEGQNVTLSCEQNLNHDAMYWYRQDPGQGLRLIYYSQIVNDFQKGDIAEGYSVSREKKESFPLTVTSAQKNPTAFYLCASSMEGQGGTDTQYFGPGTRLTVL.

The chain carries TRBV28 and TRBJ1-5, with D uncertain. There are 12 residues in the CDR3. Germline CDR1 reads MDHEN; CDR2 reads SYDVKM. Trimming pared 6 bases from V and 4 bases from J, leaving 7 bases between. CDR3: CASSRANQPQHF. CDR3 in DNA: TGTGCCAGCAGCCGTGCAAATCAGCCCCAGCATTTT. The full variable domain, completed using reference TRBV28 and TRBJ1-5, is DVKVTQSSRYLVKRTGEKVFLECVQDMDHENMFWYRQDPGLGLRLIYFSYDVKMKEKGDIPEGYSVSREKKERFSLILESASTNQTSMYLCASSRANQPQHFGDGTRLSIL.

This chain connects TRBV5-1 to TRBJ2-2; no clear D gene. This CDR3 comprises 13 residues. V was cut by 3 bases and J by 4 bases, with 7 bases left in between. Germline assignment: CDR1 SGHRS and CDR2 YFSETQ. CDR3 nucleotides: TGCGCCAGCAGCTCCCCTCGCACCGGGGAGCTGTTTTTT. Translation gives CASSSPRTGELFF.

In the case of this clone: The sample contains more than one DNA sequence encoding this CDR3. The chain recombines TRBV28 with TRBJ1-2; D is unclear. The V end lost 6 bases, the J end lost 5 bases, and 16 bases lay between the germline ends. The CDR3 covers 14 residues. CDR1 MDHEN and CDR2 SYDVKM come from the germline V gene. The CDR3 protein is CASSPGTANYGYTF. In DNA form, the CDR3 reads TGTGCCAGCAGCCCCGGTACAGCGAATTATGGCTACACCTTC.

The CDR3 DNA reads as TGTGCCAGCAGCCTTGGGCTCTCCGGAGGGCAGTTCTTC. It yields the protein CASSLGLSGGQFF. V and J are TRBV7-3 and TRBJ2-1; a weak D match, TRBD2 (5 bases). Germline CDR1 and CDR2: SGHTA and FQGTGA. The CDR3 runs 13 residues. V was shortened by 5 bases and J by 12 bases, with 17 bases between the two germline ends.

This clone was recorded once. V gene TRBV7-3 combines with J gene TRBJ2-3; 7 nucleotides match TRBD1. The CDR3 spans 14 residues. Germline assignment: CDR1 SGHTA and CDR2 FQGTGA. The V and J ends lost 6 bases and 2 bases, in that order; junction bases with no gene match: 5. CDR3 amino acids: CASSPTGLTDTQYF. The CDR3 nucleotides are TGTGCCAGCAGTCCGACAGGGCTCACAGATACGCAGTATTTT.

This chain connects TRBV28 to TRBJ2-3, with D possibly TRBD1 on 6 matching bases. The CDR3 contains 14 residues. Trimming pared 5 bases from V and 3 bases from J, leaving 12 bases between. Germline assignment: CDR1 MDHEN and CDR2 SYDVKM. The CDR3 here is CASSRQGSTDTQYF. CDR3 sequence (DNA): TGTGCCAGCAGTAGGCAGGGGTCGACAGATACGCAGTATTTT.

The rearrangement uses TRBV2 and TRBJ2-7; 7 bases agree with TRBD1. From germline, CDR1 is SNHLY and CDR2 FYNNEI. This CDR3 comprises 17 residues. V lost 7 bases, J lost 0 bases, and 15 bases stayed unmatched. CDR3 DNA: TGTGCCAGCAAGACAAGAGAAAGGGACAGAGGCTCCTACGAGCAGTACTTC. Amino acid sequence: CASKTRERDRGSYEQYF.

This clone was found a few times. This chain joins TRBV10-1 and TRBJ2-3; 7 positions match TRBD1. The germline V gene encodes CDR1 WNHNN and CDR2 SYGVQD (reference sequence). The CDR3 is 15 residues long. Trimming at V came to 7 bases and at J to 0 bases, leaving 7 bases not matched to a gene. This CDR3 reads CASNPPGQSTDTQYF. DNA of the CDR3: TGCGCCAGCAATCCACCGGGACAGAGCACAGATACGCAGTATTTT.